The text below deals with one TCR beta chain. The record originates from a study of blood T cell repertoires in COVID-19. Study background: Sites in the United States, Italy and Spain provided acute and convalescent COVID-19 samples. From T cells, B-cell-depleted T cells, or PBMCs came the material, which was cDNA or gDNA.

The CDR3 sequence is 16 residues long. The germline V gene has CDR1 SGHTA and CDR2 FQGNSA. V lost 2 bases and J 1 base, leaving 14 bases between the germline ends. Methods used by the authors: Reference gene primers were amplified, and this amplification served to estimate nucleated cell counts. Measured with immunoSEQ multiplex PCR; TCRdb has only the in-frame clones, and not every one. V and J calls and clone size come straight from that table; D and trimming were deduced from the DNA. Of approximately 230,000 clones in the sample, around 88% were seen once. The sample consisted of peripheral blood. The rearrangement joins TRBV7-2 to TRBJ1-1; D is possibly TRBD1 (6 bases). This clonotype was sampled from an older man with acute or convalescent COVID-19. For the CDR3, the DNA is TGTGCCAGCAGCTTAAGTTCGACAGGCTGGAACACTGAAGCTTTCTTT. Translated: CASSLSSTGWNTEAFF.